Listed here are 32 T cell receptor beta chains from one sample, sequenced in a study of blood T cell repertoires in COVID-19. TCRdb's table, derived via immunoSEQ multiplex PCR, lists solely in-frame clones and lacks some. The sample gives roughly 150,000 clones, 75% to 85% of which show up once; 4% is in the top ten. Sequenced: peripheral blood. The receptors derive from a woman at least 80 years old with acute or convalescent COVID-19.

The rearrangement uses TRBV27 and TRBJ2-5, with D tentatively TRBD1 (5 bases). V was pared by 2 bases and J by 4 bases, with 5 bases between. Looked up from germline, CDR1 is MNHEY and CDR2 is SMNVEV (reference sequence). This CDR3 has 12 amino acids. As DNA, the CDR3 is TGTGCCAGCAGTTTAGGGGCAGAGACCCAGTACTTC. Encoded protein: CASSLGAETQYF.

J is TRBJ2-7 and V is TRBV18; possible D gene TRBD1, 5 bases. This CDR3 has 14 amino acids. V lost 2 bases and J 7 bases, leaving 15 bases between the germline ends. The germline V gene encodes CDR1 KGHSH and CDR2 LQKENI. CDR3 nucleotides: TGTGCCAGCTCACCAGGCCCAGGGAAAAGAGAGCAGTACTTC. The encoded protein is CASSPGPGKREQYF.

The rearrangement uses TRBV6-1 and TRBJ1-3; a weak D match, TRBD1 (6 bases). The germline V and J ends were trimmed by 3 bases and 0 bases, with 12 bases remaining between them. The CDR3 is 16 residues long. Germline V gene lookup returns CDR1 MNHNS and CDR2 SASEGT. The CDR3 loop is CASSDPTGFSGNTIYF. CDR3 DNA: TGTGCCAGCAGTGACCCAACAGGGTTCTCTGGAAACACCATATATTTT.

The chain has TRBV28 and TRBJ2-1; TRBD2 matches 7 bases. CDR1 and CDR2 from the germline V gene are MDHEN and SYDVKM. Losses at the gene ends were 7 bases for V and 2 bases for J; bases not matched to a gene: 11. The CDR3 has 16 residues. The CDR3 sequence is CASTIEAGFPYNEQFF. CDR3 DNA: TGTGCCAGCACCATTGAAGCGGGGTTCCCCTACAATGAGCAGTTCTTC.

V and J are TRBV18 and TRBJ2-5; the D is unclear. There are 15 residues in the CDR3. CDR1 is KGHSH and CDR2 is LQKENI in the germline V gene. Trimming pared 2 bases from V and 0 bases from J, leaving 10 bases between. The CDR3 sequence: CASSPVLRNQETQYF. CDR3 in DNA: TGTGCCAGCTCACCAGTCTTGCGGAACCAAGAGACCCAGTACTTC.

The sample holds many counts of this clone. The J gene is TRBJ1-6, the V gene TRBV27; D is undetermined. The CDR3 totals 15 residues. CDR1 MNHEY and CDR2 SMNVEV come from the germline V gene (reference sequence). V was clipped by 6 bases and J by 8 bases, with 17 bases between them. The CDR3, as DNA: TGTGCCAGCAGGACCGTCTGGGCGTCGTATTCACCCCTCCACTTT. Amino acid sequence: CASRTVWASYSPLHF.

This clone came up once. V is TRBV10-3 and J is TRBJ2-6; TRBD1 aligns across 10 bases. Germline CDR1 is ENHRY and CDR2 is SYGVKD. This CDR3 is built from 19 residues. V was pared by 7 bases and J by 0 bases, with 12 bases of the junction left unmatched. The CDR3 DNA follows: TGTGCCATCACCAATGGGCGTGGGACAGGGGACTCTGGGGCCAACGTCCTGACTTTC. Encoded protein: CAITNGRGTGDSGANVLTF.

This clone came up once. The chain uses TRBV7-8 and TRBJ2-3, with no clear D. The CDR3 extends over 14 amino acids. The V end lost 0 bases, the J end lost 2 bases, and 6 bases lay between the germline ends. Germline loops: CDR1 SGHVS, CDR2 FQNEAQ. CDR3 in amino acids: CASSLASHTDTQYF. The CDR3 bases are TGTGCCAGCAGCTTAGCGAGTCACACAGATACGCAGTATTTT.

This clone has only one observation. The chain carries TRBV10-2 and TRBJ2-7, with a tentative D call TRBD1 (6 bases). Per germline, CDR1 WSHSY and CDR2 SAAADI. V shed 5 bases and J shed 6 bases, with 14 bases lying between them. The CDR3 consists of 13 residues. As DNA, the CDR3 is TGCGCCAGCAGTTCTACAGGGACGAGCGAGCAGTACTTC. Its protein is CASSSTGTSEQYF.

The gene calls are TRBV6-6 and TRBJ2-3, with TRBD2 identical over 8 bases. The CDR3 runs to 15 residues. The germline V gene encodes CDR1 MNHNY and CDR2 SVGAGI (reference sequence). The V segment lost 4 bases and the J segment 1 base; nucleotides outside the gene matches: 4. The CDR3 is CASSFMRGGTDTQYF. The DNA of the CDR3 is TGTGCCAGCAGTTTTATGCGGGGGGGCACAGATACGCAGTATTTT.

Written as DNA, the CDR3 is TGTGCCAGCAGTTTATGGCGGGGAATTTCCCACTACGAGCAGTACTTC. This encodes CASSLWRGISHYEQYF. V and J are TRBV28 and TRBJ2-7; possible D gene TRBD2, 6 bases. The CDR3 has 16 residues. Germline assignment: CDR1 MDHEN and CDR2 SYDVKM. V lost 0 bases to trimming and J lost 3 bases, with 15 bases between them. The full variable domain, completed using reference TRBV28 and TRBJ2-7, is DVKVTQSSRYLVKRTGEKVFLECVQDMDHENMFWYRQDPGLGLRLIYFSYDVKMKEKGDIPEGYSVSREKKERFSLILESASTNQTSMYLCASSLWRGISHYEQYFGPGTRLTVT.

The J gene is TRBJ2-3, the V gene TRBV12-3 or TRBV12-4; maybe TRBD1 (6 bases). The V end lost 6 bases, the J end lost 4 bases, and 11 bases lay between the germline ends. This CDR3 has 13 amino acids. The CDR3 sequence: CASRRDIPDTQYF. The CDR3 nucleotides are TGTGCCAGCAGACGGGACATACCAGATACGCAGTATTTT.

This clone was seen only once. This chain uses TRBV15 with TRBJ2-1; TRBD2 aligns across 8 bases. The CDR3 is 16 amino acids. V lost 3 bases and J lost 5; bases outside the gene matches: 9. Looked up from germline, CDR1 is LNHNV and CDR2 is YYDKDF (reference sequence). DNA for the CDR3: TGTGCCACCAGCAGTGTACTAGCGGCAATTAACAATGAGCAGTTCTTC. This gives the protein CATSSVLAAINNEQFF. Combining the CDR3 with reference TRBV15 and TRBJ2-1 gives the whole variable domain DAMVIQNPRYQVTQFGKPVTLSCSQTLNHNVMYWYQQKSSQAPKLLFHYYDKDFNNEADTPDNFQSRRPNTSFCFLDIRSPGLGDTAMYLCATSSVLAAINNEQFFGPGTRLTVL.

This clone was counted once. The rearrangement links TRBV9 to TRBJ1-6; 9 bases fit TRBD1. V lost 0 bases to trimming and J lost 10 bases; unmatched junction nucleotides: 5. CDR1 is SGDLS and CDR2 is YYNGEE in the germline V gene. The CDR3 has 15 residues. The CDR3 nucleotides read TGTGCCAGCAGCGTAGAAGACAGGGGGGGATCACCCCTCCACTTT. This encodes CASSVEDRGGSPLHF.

V is TRBV5-1 and J is TRBJ1-1, with TRBD1 matching over 7 bases. Trimming took 0 bases from V and 0 from J; bases not matched to a gene: 8. Germline values: CDR1 SGHRS, CDR2 YFSETQ. CDR3 length: 17 residues. For the CDR3, the DNA is TGCGCCAGCAGCTTGGCCCCGGGACAGCGATTGAACACTGAAGCTTTCTTT. Residues: CASSLAPGQRLNTEAFF.

This sequence joins TRBV6-5 and TRBJ1-2; D is unclear. CDR1 and CDR2 (germline): MNHEY, SVGAGI. This CDR3 spans 15 amino acids. V was pared by 0 bases and J by 3 bases, with 11 bases between. The CDR3 DNA reads as TGTGCCAGCAGTTACTCGGCAATCTCTGACTATGGCTACACCTTC. Residues: CASSYSAISDYGYTF.

The chain combines TRBV11-2 with TRBJ1-1, with 10 bases lining up with TRBD1. From germline, CDR1 is SGHAT and CDR2 FQNNGV. V lost 7 bases, J lost 10 bases, and 12 bases stayed unmatched. CDR3 length: 14 residues. The CDR3, as DNA: TGTGCCAGCAACAACCGGGACAGGGGATTTTCAGCTTTCTTT. Its translation: CASNNRDRGFSAFF. Looking up the rest from reference TRBV11-2 and TRBJ1-1 gives the full variable domain: EAGVAQSPRYKIIEKRQSVAFWCNPISGHATLYWYQQILGQGPKLLIQFQNNGVVDDSQLPKDRFSAERLKGVDSTLKIQPAKLEDSAVYLCASNNRDRGFSAFFGQGTRLTVV.

The chain joins TRBV7-6 to TRBJ2-7; possible D gene TRBD1, 5 bases. V was cut by 1 base and J by 6 bases, with 16 bases left in between. Germline CDR1 is SGHVS and CDR2 is FNYEAQ. The CDR3 covers 15 residues. The chain's CDR3 is CASSLGKTQGSEQYF. The CDR3 nucleotides read TGTGCCAGCAGCTTAGGGAAAACTCAGGGTTCCGAGCAGTACTTC.

V usage is TRBV7-3 and J usage is TRBJ2-5; 8 bases map to TRBD2. There are 18 residues in the CDR3. V lost 5 bases, J lost 5 bases, and 19 bases stayed unmatched. Germline CDR1 SGHTA, CDR2 FQGTGA. This chain's CDR3 is CASSPGAGGTRDRETQYF. CDR3 in DNA: TGTGCCAGCAGCCCCGGGGCTGGAGGGACTAGAGATAGGGAGACCCAGTACTTC.

This sequence joins TRBV19 and TRBJ2-1, with TRBD1 matching 8 bases. This CDR3 spans 13 amino acids. V lost 7 bases to trimming and J lost 6 bases; unmatched junction nucleotides: 5. Germline V gene lookup returns CDR1 LNHDA and CDR2 SQIVND (reference sequence). The CDR3 loop reads CASKGTGGNEQFF. The DNA for the CDR3 is TGTGCCAGTAAAGGGACAGGCGGCAATGAGCAGTTCTTC.

This clone was seen a single time. The chain is built from TRBV10-1 and TRBJ2-5; 10 bases align to TRBD2. The CDR3 is 16 residues long. Germline V gene lookup returns CDR1 WNHNN and CDR2 SYGVQD (reference sequence). V gave up 0 bases and J gave up 6 bases; unmatched junction bases: 7. The chain's CDR3 is CASSESPSGSRKTQYF. The CDR3 DNA reads as TGCGCCAGCAGTGAGTCCCCTAGCGGGAGTAGGAAGACCCAGTACTTC.

The chain joins TRBV5-1 to TRBJ1-1, with 9 bases lining up with TRBD1. The CDR3 sequence is 14 residues long. V gave up 2 bases and J gave up 5 bases; unmatched junction bases: 4. CDR1 SGHRS and CDR2 YFSETQ come from the germline V gene. The CDR3 sequence: CASSLQGASTEAFF. The CDR3 DNA sequence: TGCGCCAGCAGCTTACAGGGGGCATCGACTGAAGCTTTCTTT.

The V gene is TRBV30, the J gene TRBJ1-6, with TRBD1 as a possible D gene (5 bases). The V end lost 3 bases, the J end lost 5 bases, and 14 bases lay between the germline ends. Germline V gene lookup returns CDR1 GTSNPN and CDR2 SVGIG (reference sequence). The CDR3 is 15 amino acids. CDR3 sequence: CAWSQQGVNNSPLHF. Written as DNA, the CDR3 is TGTGCCTGGAGCCAGCAGGGCGTCAATAATTCACCCCTCCACTTT.

There are many counts of this clone. The J gene is TRBJ1-2, the V gene TRBV11-2; D is unclear. Germline V gene data show CDR1 as SGHAT and CDR2 as FQNNGV. The V and J ends lost 4 bases and 4 bases respectively, with 16 bases between them. The CDR3 totals 15 residues. CDR3 loop: CASSSLWRGSYGYTF. The CDR3 region has the DNA TGTGCCAGCAGCTCCCTGTGGCGGGGATCCTATGGCTACACCTTC.

The chain combines TRBV29-1 with TRBJ1-4, with 8 nucleotides matching TRBD1. V lost 5 bases to trimming and J lost 7 bases; unmatched junction nucleotides: 9. Per germline, CDR1 SQVTM and CDR2 ANQGSEA. The CDR3 length is 14 residues. In DNA, the CDR3 is TGCAGCGTTACCCGACAGGGGACGGTTGAAAAACTGTTTTTT. Translated: CSVTRQGTVEKLFF.

There are a few counts of this clone. The gene calls are TRBV27 and TRBJ2-7; a possible D gene is TRBD2 (6 bases). This CDR3 has 13 residues. Germline V gene lookup returns CDR1 MNHEY and CDR2 SMNVEV (reference sequence). V was pared by 2 bases and J by 6 bases, with 11 bases between. CDR3 protein: CASSLGQGGEQYF. CDR3 nucleotide sequence: TGTGCCAGCAGTTTAGGGCAGGGAGGCGAGCAGTACTTC.

The chain couples TRBV6-5 to TRBJ2-1; weak D call: TRBD1 (6 bases). The V and J ends lost 7 bases and 1 base respectively, with 14 bases between them. The CDR3 loop spans 15 amino acids. CDR1 is MNHEY, CDR2 SVGAGI, per germline. CDR3 sequence (DNA): TGTGCCAGCAAACTTATAGGGGGTTCCTACAATGAGCAGTTCTTC. It encodes CASKLIGGSYNEQFF.

This clone occurred many times. The J gene is TRBJ1-2, the V gene TRBV18; 9 nucleotides line up with TRBD1. V dropped 2 bases and J dropped 4; count of bases not matched to a gene: 2. The CDR3 extends over 14 amino acids. CDR1 and CDR2 from the germline V gene are KGHSH and LQKENI. DNA of the CDR3: TGTGCCAGCTCACCAGGGACAGGGATCTATGGCTACACCTTC. This gives the protein CASSPGTGIYGYTF.

This clone came up a few times. Here the CDR3 reads CASDDRGTQPQHF. DNA for the CDR3: TGTGCCAGTGATGACAGGGGTACTCAGCCCCAGCATTTT. V gene TRBV28 combines with J gene TRBJ1-5, with 8 bases lining up with TRBD1. Per the germline V gene, CDR1 is MDHEN and CDR2 is SYDVKM. The CDR3 runs 13 residues. Losses at the gene ends were 9 bases for V and 6 bases for J; bases not matched to a gene: 7.

This chain joins TRBV27 and TRBJ2-7; D may be TRBD2 (5 bases). The CDR3 is made up of 16 amino acids. Germline lookup yields CDR1 MNHEY and CDR2 SMNVEV (reference sequence). Trimming took 2 bases from V and 1 from J, leaving 15 bases between them. The CDR3 loop is CASSLNRVGASYEQYF. DNA of the CDR3: TGTGCCAGCAGTTTAAATCGGGTGGGAGCGTCCTACGAGCAGTACTTC.

This clone turned up a few times. This rearrangement joins TRBV30 to TRBJ2-5; D is ambiguous. Looked up from germline, CDR1 is GTSNPN and CDR2 is SVGIG (reference sequence). This CDR3 region has 11 residues. V gave up 0 bases and J gave up 4 bases, with 3 bases separating them. The CDR3 sequence is CAWSVRETQYF. The DNA for the CDR3 is TGTGCCTGGAGTGTGCGAGAGACCCAGTACTTC.

The V and J genes are TRBV5-1 and TRBJ1-1; D unresolved. V dropped 0 bases and J dropped 0 bases, with 9 bases sitting between them. CDR1 SGHRS and CDR2 YFSETQ come from the germline V gene. CDR3 length equals 15 residues. CDR3 DNA: TGCGCCAGCAGCTTGGCGGCAGGAATGAACACTGAAGCTTTCTTT. Amino acid sequence: CASSLAAGMNTEAFF. Full variable domain (missing parts from reference TRBV5-1 and TRBJ1-1): KAGVTQTPRYLIKTRGQQVTLSCSPISGHRSVSWYQQTPGQGLQFLFEYFSETQRNKGNFPGRFSGRQFSNSRSEMNVSTLELGDSALYLCASSLAAGMNTEAFFGQGTRLTVV.